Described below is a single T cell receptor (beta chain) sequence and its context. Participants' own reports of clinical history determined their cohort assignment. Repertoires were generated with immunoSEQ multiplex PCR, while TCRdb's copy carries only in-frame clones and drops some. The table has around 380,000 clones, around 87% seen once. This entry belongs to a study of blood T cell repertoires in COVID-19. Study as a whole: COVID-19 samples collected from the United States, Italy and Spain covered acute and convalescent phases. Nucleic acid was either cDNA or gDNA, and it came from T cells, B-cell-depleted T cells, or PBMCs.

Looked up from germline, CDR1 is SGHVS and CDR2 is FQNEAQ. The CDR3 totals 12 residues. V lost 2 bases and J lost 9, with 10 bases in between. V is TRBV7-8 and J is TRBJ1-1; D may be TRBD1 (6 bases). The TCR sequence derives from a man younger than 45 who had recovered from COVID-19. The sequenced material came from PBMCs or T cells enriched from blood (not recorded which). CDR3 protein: CASSLYREKAFF. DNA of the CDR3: TGTGCCAGCAGCTTATACAGGGAAAAAGCTTTCTTT.